Shown below are 21 T cell receptor beta chains from a single sample sequenced in a study of cytomegalovirus exposure and HLA in healthy donors. 60 Vbeta and 13 Jbeta primers were used in PCR. TCRdb keeps only in-frame clones here, not all; method: immunoSEQ multiplex PCR. Of around 90,000 clones listed, roughly 60% were seen once; the top ten hold approximately 2.2%. The source material was PBMCs. The receptor set was obtained from a human donor in good health.

This clone was seen only a few times. The V and J genes are TRBV5-8 and TRBJ2-3; D is uncertain. This CDR3 region has 17 residues. CDR1 SGHTS and CDR2 YDEGEE come from the germline V gene. The V end was cut by 3 bases, the J end by 4 bases, with 21 bases between. This CDR3 reads CASSSGTSGWPADTQYF. CDR3 nucleotides: TGTGCCAGCAGCTCCGGTACCTCGGGTTGGCCCGCAGATACGCAGTATTTT.

J is TRBJ1-5 and V is TRBV6-1; the D gene is possibly TRBD1 (5 bases). This CDR3 is built from 15 residues. Germline CDR1 reads MNHNS; CDR2 reads SASEGT. V lost 6 bases, J lost 5 bases, and 17 bases lay in between. CDR3 sequence: CASRVTSWGDQPQHF. CDR3 nucleotides: TGTGCCAGCAGGGTTACCTCGTGGGGGGATCAGCCCCAGCATTTT.

A few counts support this clone. The CDR3 protein is CASSLIQDTEAFF. CDR3 DNA sequence: TGCGCCAGCAGCTTGATACAGGACACTGAAGCTTTCTTT. The rearrangement uses TRBV5-1 and TRBJ1-1, with a possible D match to TRBD1 (5 bases). Per germline, CDR1 SGHRS and CDR2 YFSETQ. The CDR3 is 13 amino acids. The V gene lost 1 base and the J gene lost 3 bases, with 7 bases spanning the gap.

The chain has TRBV18 and TRBJ2-5; no definite D call. V was clipped by 4 bases and J by 5 bases, with 8 bases between them. This CDR3 spans 12 amino acids. CDR1 and CDR2 from the germline V gene are KGHSH and LQKENI. Written as DNA, the CDR3 is TGTGCCAGCTCACTAATGAGGGAGACCCAGTACTTC. Its translation is CASSLMRETQYF. Supplemented by reference TRBV18 and TRBJ2-5, the full variable domain reads NAGVMQNPRHLVRRRGQEARLRCSPMKGHSHVYWYRQLPEEGLKFMVYLQKENIIDESGMPKERFSAEFPKEGPSILRIQQVVRGDSAAYFCASSLMRETQYFGPGTRLLVL.

V usage is TRBV7-3 and J usage is TRBJ1-4; 9 bases line up with TRBD1. CDR1 and CDR2 from the germline V gene are SGHTA and FQGTGA. The length of the CDR3 is 15 residues. The trim removed 3 bases at V and 8 bases at J, leaving 7 bases unmatched. CDR3 residues: CASSLAGTGLEKLFF. The DNA for the CDR3 is TGTGCCAGCAGCTTGGCCGGGACAGGGCTGGAAAAACTGTTTTTT.

The rearrangement links TRBV29-1 to TRBJ1-4; TRBD1 aligns across 8 bases. V lost 7 bases, J lost 7 bases, and 8 bases stayed unmatched. Germline V gene sequence: CDR1 SQVTM, CDR2 ANQGSEA. There are 13 residues in the CDR3. The CDR3 protein is CSAETGAREKLFF. In DNA, the CDR3 is TGCAGCGCCGAGACAGGGGCCCGTGAAAAACTGTTTTTT.

The CDR3: CASSPGPANYGYTF. Written as DNA, the CDR3 is TGTGCCAGCAGTCCAGGGCCCGCTAACTATGGCTACACCTTC. The V gene is TRBV2, the J gene TRBJ1-2; TRBD1 is a possible D gene (5 bases). Trimming took off 5 bases at V and 0 bases at J, with 10 bases between the two ends. The V gene's germline CDR1 is SNHLY and CDR2 FYNNEI. The CDR3 is made up of 14 amino acids.

This chain connects TRBV9 to TRBJ2-2; 10 nucleotides align to TRBD2. V shed 0 bases, J shed 7 bases, and the junction held 6 bases outside the gene matches. This CDR3 comprises 16 residues. CDR1 and CDR2 (germline): SGDLS, YYNGEE. The CDR3 region is CASSVEAGGPIGELFF. CDR3 in DNA: TGTGCCAGCAGCGTAGAAGCGGGGGGGCCGATCGGGGAGCTGTTTTTT.

V and J are TRBV5-4 and TRBJ2-7; the match to TRBD1 covers 7 bases. The CDR3 contains 14 residues. The germline V gene has CDR1 SGHNT and CDR2 YYREEE (reference sequence). V was clipped by 4 bases and J by 6 bases; unmatched bases: 10. CDR3: CASSHRDSYSEQYF. In nucleotides, the CDR3 is TGTGCCAGCAGCCATCGGGACAGTTACTCCGAGCAGTACTTC.

This clone showed up just a few times. The chain carries TRBV19 and TRBJ1-4; 7 bases match TRBD1. V was clipped by 5 bases and J by 1 base; unmatched bases: 13. The germline V gene encodes CDR1 LNHDA and CDR2 SQIVND (reference sequence). The CDR3 is 18 residues long. CDR3 nucleotides: TGTGCCAGTAGTCTAAACCACCGACAGGGTCGAACTAATGAAAAACTGTTTTTT. Translated: CASSLNHRQGRTNEKLFF.

The J gene is TRBJ1-4, the V gene TRBV11-2; tentatively, D is TRBD1 (5 bases). The germline V and J ends were trimmed by 5 bases and 0 bases, with 13 bases remaining between them. The CDR3 loop spans 16 amino acids. CDR1 and CDR2 from the germline V gene are SGHAT and FQNNGV. CDR3 loop: CASSRPQGSTNEKLFF. The CDR3, as DNA: TGTGCCAGCAGCCGACCCCAGGGTTCAACTAATGAAAAACTGTTTTTT.

The chain uses TRBV7-8 and TRBJ2-5; 7 bases align to TRBD1. V dropped 5 bases and J dropped 1; count of bases not matched to a gene: 7. Germline V gene lookup returns CDR1 SGHVS and CDR2 FQNEAQ. This CDR3 is 15 amino acids long. CDR3 sequence: CASSILGGFQETQYF. The CDR3 DNA reads TGTGCCAGCAGCATTCTAGGGGGCTTCCAAGAGACCCAGTACTTC. Using reference TRBV7-8 and TRBJ2-5 for the parts outside the CDR3, the full variable domain is GAGVSQSPRYKVAKRGQDVALRCDPISGHVSLFWYQQALGQGPEFLTYFQNEAQLDKSGLPSDRFFAERPEGSVSTLKIQRTQQEDSAVYLCASSILGGFQETQYFGPGTRLLVL.

This chain connects TRBV7-6 to TRBJ1-2; D is undetermined. This CDR3 region has 13 residues. Germline CDR1 is SGHVS and CDR2 is FNYEAQ. Trimming stripped 5 bases from V and 8 bases from J, with 15 bases between. CDR3 loop: CASSPLGGFGYTF. The CDR3 region has the DNA TGTGCCAGCAGCCCCCTAGGAGGATTCGGCTACACCTTC.

As DNA, the CDR3 is TGTGCCAGCGTGGGGGGGTTTGGTGAAGCTTTCTTT. Its protein product is CASVGGFGEAFF. The chain carries TRBV6-6 and TRBJ1-1; D perhaps matches TRBD1 (5 bases). CDR3 size: 12 residues. CDR1 is MNHNY, CDR2 SVGAGI, per germline (reference sequence). With 8 bases removed from V and 7 bases from J, the gap between germline ends came to 14 bases.

This clone was counted a few times. This sequence joins TRBV7-8 and TRBJ2-1; 8 positions agree with TRBD1. Trimming removed 5 bases from V and 7 bases from J; junction bases left unmatched: 10. Germline loops: CDR1 SGHVS, CDR2 FQNEAQ. The CDR3 runs 15 residues. The CDR3 region has the DNA TGTGCCAGCAGCCCAGGACAGGGTCTGAGTAATGAGCAGTTCTTC. Translation: CASSPGQGLSNEQFF.

V gene TRBV7-3 combines with J gene TRBJ2-7; D perhaps matches TRBD2 (6 bases). The CDR3 is made up of 14 amino acids. V lost 3 bases and J lost 4, with 13 bases in between. Germline CDR1 reads SGHTA; CDR2 reads FQGTGA. In DNA, the CDR3 is TGTGCCAGCAGCTTCATCGGAGGGGAATACGAGCAGTACTTC. This translates into CASSFIGGEYEQYF.

V gene TRBV4-1 combines with J gene TRBJ2-1; 13 positions match TRBD2. CDR1 is MGHRA, CDR2 YSYEKL, per germline. The CDR3 covers 15 residues. Trimming removed 6 bases from V and 5 bases from J; junction bases left unmatched: 4. The CDR3 protein is CASRKGLAGDNEQFF. The CDR3 nucleotides read TGCGCCAGCAGGAAAGGACTAGCGGGGGACAATGAGCAGTTCTTC.

Note on this clone: The junction does not match germline at one end; this may be a read error. Additional DNA sequences in this sample encode the identical CDR3. The V call is TRBV4-1, the J call TRBJ1-6; weak D call: TRBD1 (5 bases). The CDR3 sequence is 15 residues long. Germline-derived CDR1 and CDR2 are MGHRA and YSYEKL. In DNA, the CDR3 is TGCGCCAGCTCGACAGAAAATATAAATAATTCCCCCCTCCACTTT. Translated, it gives CASSTENINNSPLHF.

The gene calls are TRBV11-2 and TRBJ1-4, with D possibly being TRBD1 (6 bases). Germline V CDR1 and CDR2: SGHAT, FQNNGV. V was trimmed by 6 bases and J by 3 bases, leaving 20 bases between them. The CDR3 has 17 residues. The CDR3 DNA follows: TGTGCCAGCAGTCTTAGACCGACAGGAAGGCCTAATGAAAAACTGTTTTTT. It specifies CASSLRPTGRPNEKLFF.

CDR3 sequence reads: CASISGPNTGELFF. The CDR3 DNA reads TGTGCCAGCATAAGCGGGCCGAACACCGGGGAGCTGTTTTTT. The V call is TRBV2, the J call TRBJ2-2, with D maybe TRBD2 (6 bases). The CDR3 has 14 residues. Trimming stripped 7 bases from V and 0 bases from J, with 9 bases between. Germline V CDR1 and CDR2: SNHLY, FYNNEI.

The chain uses TRBV4-3 and TRBJ2-2; 12 bases align to TRBD1. This CDR3 has 15 residues. Germline V CDR1 and CDR2: LGHNA, YSLEER. Trimming took 4 bases from V and 7 from J; bases not matched to a gene: 4. DNA of the CDR3: TGCGCCAGCAGCCCCGGGACAGGGGGCAGCGGGGAGCTGTTTTTT. Protein sequence: CASSPGTGGSGELFF.